Each of the 31 T cell receptor beta chains below was sequenced from the same sample in a study of human T cells and chemical hapten exposure. TCRdb processed the RACE reads anew with MiXCR; each CDR3 protein has one entry. The table has 79,000 or so distinct CDR3 sequences, 9% to 12% seen once. The time point was: patch test 1, 2 weeks after DPC sensitization. This sample's treatment: therapeutic diphenylcyclopropenone sensitization with weekly scalp DPC. Sequencing was performed on whole blood, taken in connection with sensitization to the hapten diphenylcyclopropenone (DPC). The receptors come from a woman between 50 and 59 years old with alopecia areata. Some clones in this sample may be carry-over from other donors' samples.

The chain combines TRBV7-2 with TRBJ2-7; D gene uncertain. The germline CDR1 and CDR2 sequences are SGHTA and FQGNSA. V was shortened by 0 bases and J by 5 bases, with 8 bases between the two germline ends. This CDR3 comprises 13 residues. The CDR3 region has the DNA TGTGCCAGCAGCTTAGCCCCTAAGGACGAGCAGTACTTC. As protein: CASSLAPKDEQYF.

This clonotype showed up just a few times. The chain links TRBV20-1 to TRBJ2-3; D ambiguous. V lost 3 bases and J 0 bases, leaving 13 bases between the germline ends. The germline V gene has CDR1 DFQATT and CDR2 SNEGSKA (reference sequence). This CDR3 region has 15 residues. CDR3 in amino acids: CSASGPFPSTDTQYF. The CDR3 DNA sequence: TGCAGTGCTAGCGGACCGTTCCCTAGCACAGATACGCAGTATTTT.

This clonotype was observed a few times. Written as DNA, the CDR3 is TGCAGCGGGAGGCGGGAGTGGAACGGGGAGCTGTTTTTT. This encodes CSGRREWNGELFF. The gene calls are TRBV29-1 and TRBJ2-2, with 7 positions matching TRBD2. Germline values: CDR1 SQVTM, CDR2 ANQGSEA. The CDR3 length is 13 residues. V gave up 7 bases and J gave up 7 bases; unmatched junction bases: 9.

This clonotype was detected a few times. This chain joins TRBV5-1 and TRBJ2-7; 9 positions agree with TRBD2. The trim removed 2 bases at V and 4 bases at J, leaving 7 bases unmatched. Germline-derived CDR1 and CDR2 are SGHRS and YFSETQ. The CDR3 has 15 residues. CDR3: CASSLAGGTPYEQYF. The CDR3 DNA reads TGCGCCAGCAGCTTAGCGGGAGGTACCCCTTACGAGCAGTACTTC. Full variable domain (rest looked up from reference TRBV5-1 and TRBJ2-7): KAGVTQTPRYLIKTRGQQVTLSCSPISGHRSVSWYQQTPGQGLQFLFEYFSETQRNKGNFPGRFSGRQFSNSRSEMNVSTLELGDSALYLCASSLAGGTPYEQYFGPGTRLTVT.

The gene calls are TRBV28 and TRBJ2-5; no reliable D call. V dropped 6 bases and J dropped 7 bases, with 18 bases sitting between them. CDR1 MDHEN and CDR2 SYDVKM come from the germline V gene. This CDR3 is 14 amino acids long. CDR3 protein: CASSPRSPSGTQYF. CDR3 nucleotide sequence: TGTGCCAGCAGCCCTCGGAGTCCATCGGGGACCCAGTACTTC. Supplemented by reference TRBV28 and TRBJ2-5, the full variable domain reads DVKVTQSSRYLVKRTGEKVFLECVQDMDHENMFWYRQDPGLGLRLIYFSYDVKMKEKGDIPEGYSVSREKKERFSLILESASTNQTSMYLCASSPRSPSGTQYFGPGTRLLVL.

The genes are TRBV6-2 or TRBV6-3 and TRBJ1-6; TRBD1 matches 7 bases. The trim removed 4 bases at V and 7 bases at J, leaving 7 bases unmatched. From germline, CDR1 is MNHEY and CDR2 SVGEGT. The CDR3 runs 15 residues. CDR3 DNA: TGTGCCAGCAGTTCATTAGGGGGCGCGAATTCACCCCTCCACTTT. This sequence encodes CASSSLGGANSPLHF.

This clonotype has at least ten counts. The chain has TRBV15 and TRBJ1-5; D is ambiguous. Looked up from germline, CDR1 is LNHNV and CDR2 is YYDKDF (reference sequence). The CDR3 is 14 amino acids. With 6 bases removed from V and 2 bases from J, the gap between germline ends came to 11 bases. The DNA of the CDR3 is TGTGCCACCAGGAACAGTGGAGGCAATCAGCCCCAGCATTTT. This codes for CATRNSGGNQPQHF. The full variable domain, with the rest looked up from reference TRBV15 and TRBJ1-5, is DAMVIQNPRYQVTQFGKPVTLSCSQTLNHNVMYWYQQKSSQAPKLLFHYYDKDFNNEADTPDNFQSRRPNTSFCFLDIRSPGLGDTAMYLCATRNSGGNQPQHFGDGTRLSIL.

The rearrangement uses TRBV7-9 and TRBJ1-1, with unresolved D. The CDR3 contains 13 residues. With 3 bases removed from V and 6 bases from J, the gap between germline ends came to 11 bases. The V gene's germline CDR1 is SEHNR and CDR2 FQNEAQ (reference sequence). In nucleotides, the CDR3 is TGTGCCAGCAGCTTGCGGCAGGTCGCTGAAGCTTTCTTT. As protein: CASSLRQVAEAFF.

This clonotype appeared many times. V and J are TRBV11-2 and TRBJ1-2; TRBD1 agrees at 12 bases. This CDR3 has 16 amino acids. CDR1 is SGHAT and CDR2 is FQNNGV in the germline V gene. V shed 4 bases, J shed 7 bases, and the junction held 10 bases outside the gene matches. CDR3 sequence reads: CASSSGTGGPYRGYTF. The DNA of the CDR3 is TGTGCCAGCAGCTCCGGGACAGGGGGCCCATACCGTGGCTACACCTTC.

At least ten counts were recorded for this clonotype. The chain joins TRBV15 to TRBJ2-1; tentative D call: TRBD2 (6 bases). The germline V and J ends were trimmed by 1 base and 2 bases, with 12 bases remaining between them. Germline CDR1 and CDR2: LNHNV and YYDKDF (reference sequence). CDR3 size: 16 residues. CDR3 in amino acids: CATSRVGGAPYNEQFF. In nucleotides, the CDR3 is TGTGCCACCAGCAGAGTCGGCGGGGCCCCCTACAATGAGCAGTTCTTC.

This clonotype was counted many times. This chain connects TRBV7-6 to TRBJ2-1; tentative D call: TRBD1 (5 bases). V was trimmed by 1 base and J by 9 bases, leaving 7 bases between them. This CDR3 spans 12 amino acids. Per germline, CDR1 SGHVS and CDR2 FNYEAQ. In DNA, the CDR3 is TGTGCCAGCAGCTTAGGGGGCATTGAGCAGTTCTTC. Its protein is CASSLGGIEQFF. Combining the CDR3 with reference TRBV7-6 and TRBJ2-1 gives the whole variable domain GAGVSQSPRYKVTKRGQDVALRCDPISGHVSLYWYRQALGQGPEFLTYFNYEAQQDKSGLPNDRFSAERPEGSISTLTIQRTEQRDSAMYRCASSLGGIEQFFGPGTRLTVL.

This clonotype was seen more than once but under ten times. The chain has TRBV7-6 and TRBJ1-5; TRBD1 agrees at 8 bases. The V segment lost 4 bases and the J segment 6 bases; nucleotides outside the gene matches: 11. CDR1 is SGHVS, CDR2 FNYEAQ, per germline. The CDR3 contains 16 residues. CDR3 amino acids: CASSSGRGRGSQPQHF. The CDR3, as DNA: TGTGCCAGCAGCTCGGGCAGGGGGCGCGGGAGTCAGCCCCAGCATTTT.

A remark on this clonotype: A read error is possible here, since a much larger clone lies one base away. The J gene is TRBJ2-3, the V gene TRBV28; D is perhaps TRBD2 (5 bases). The V end was cut by 5 bases, the J end by 6 bases, with 21 bases between. This CDR3 is 16 amino acids long. Germline CDR1 MDHEN, CDR2 SYDVKM. CDR3 bases: TGTGCCAGCAGTCCCGTCAGCCCCGGGATTAGGGATACGCAGTATTTT. It translates to CASSPVSPGIRDTQYF.

This clonotype was detected many times. The chain uses TRBV3-1 and TRBJ1-1; 8 bases fit TRBD1. Germline trimming cut 1 base from V and 5 bases from J; bases unmatched to any gene: 6. Germline V gives CDR1 LGHDT, CDR2 YNNKEL (reference sequence). There are 15 residues in the CDR3. The CDR3: CASSQATGGVTEAFF. Written as DNA, the CDR3 is TGTGCCAGCAGCCAAGCCACAGGGGGAGTTACTGAAGCTTTCTTT.

This chain links TRBV3-1 with TRBJ2-1; TRBD2 agrees at 8 bases. Germline V gives CDR1 LGHDT, CDR2 YNNKEL (reference sequence). The junction had 7 bases not matched to a gene; V was cut back by 4 bases and J by 2 bases. The CDR3 extends over 16 amino acids. CDR3 bases: TGTGCCAGCAGCCTCCAGGCCGGGAGGGCCTACAATGAGCAGTTCTTC. Encoded protein: CASSLQAGRAYNEQFF.

This clonotype was detected many times. The rearrangement uses TRBV25-1 and TRBJ2-7; 8 bases are shared with TRBD1. Losses at the gene ends were 10 bases for V and 4 bases for J; bases not matched to a gene: 12. The CDR3 covers 14 residues. Germline V gene sequence: CDR1 MGHDK, CDR2 SYGVNS. The CDR3 loop is CATRPRDRFYEQYF. As DNA, the CDR3 is TGTGCCACCCGCCCGAGGGACAGGTTTTACGAGCAGTACTTC.

In this sample, this clonotype turned up a few times. The CDR3: CASSRDTNSPLHF. The CDR3 nucleotides read TGTGCCAGCAGCCGGGACACCAATTCACCCCTCCACTTT. This chain links TRBV11-3 with TRBJ1-6, with D possibly TRBD1 on 6 matching bases. The V and J ends lost 5 bases and 7 bases respectively, with 9 bases between them. Germline V lookup: CDR1 SGHNT, CDR2 YENEEA. The CDR3 has 13 amino acids.

CDR3 amino acids: CASSKVPAGGPTGANVLTF. The CDR3 DNA reads TGTGCCAGCAGCAAAGTTCCAGCGGGAGGGCCCACTGGGGCCAACGTCCTGACTTTC. The chain links TRBV21-1 to TRBJ2-6; the table assigns TRBD2, which was not confirmed against the DNA. TRBV21-1 has pseudogene status. The CDR3 is 19 amino acids.

This clonotype has just a few counts. The rearrangement uses TRBV12-3 or TRBV12-4 and TRBJ2-2; possibly TRBD1 or TRBD2 for D (5 bases each). V lost 5 bases to trimming and J lost 6 bases, with 13 bases between them. There are 14 residues in the CDR3. CDR3 DNA: TGTGCCAGCAGTCGGGACCAAATCTCCGGGGAGCTGTTTTTT. Translation gives CASSRDQISGELFF.

In this sample, this clonotype turned up many times. The rearrangement links TRBV6-6 to TRBJ2-5, with unresolved D. This CDR3 has 16 residues. V dropped 2 bases and J dropped 1 base, with 14 bases sitting between them. In germline, CDR1 is MNHNY, CDR2 SVGAGI (reference sequence). The CDR3 loop reads CASSYPQGRSQETQYF. In DNA, the CDR3 is TGTGCCAGCAGTTACCCACAAGGACGGAGCCAAGAGACCCAGTACTTC.

The chain links TRBV7-3 to TRBJ2-3; 8 bases are a match to TRBD2. V shed 5 bases, J shed 4 bases, and the junction held 14 bases outside the gene matches. The V gene's germline CDR1 is SGHTA and CDR2 FQGTGA. CDR3 size: 17 residues. CDR3 DNA sequence: TGTGCCAGCAGCCTCATCCCGGGAGCGGGAGTGGCAGATACGCAGTATTTT. It translates to CASSLIPGAGVADTQYF. Variable domain in full (rest from reference TRBV7-3 and TRBJ2-3): GAGVSQTPSNKVTEKGKYVELRCDPISGHTALYWYRQSLGQGPEFLIYFQGTGAADDSGLPNDRFFAVRPEGSVSTLKIQRTERGDSAVYLCASSLIPGAGVADTQYFGPGTRLTVL.

This clonotype was seen ten or more times. The chain links TRBV9 to TRBJ2-2; TRBD1 matches 7 bases. V shed 3 bases and J 1 base; nucleotides not matched to a gene: 0. From germline, CDR1 is SGDLS and CDR2 YYNGEE. The CDR3 consists of 14 residues. CDR3 residues: CASSGTGNTGELFF. The DNA for the CDR3 is TGTGCCAGCAGCGGGACAGGGAACACCGGGGAGCTGTTTTTT.

The chain is built from TRBV5-1 and TRBJ2-7, with D maybe TRBD1 (6 bases). Looked up from germline, CDR1 is SGHRS and CDR2 is YFSETQ. The CDR3 covers 16 residues. V was trimmed by 0 bases and J by 0 bases, leaving 13 bases between them. CDR3 amino acids: CASSLEAGALSYEQYF. The DNA for the CDR3 is TGCGCCAGCAGCTTGGAGGCAGGGGCCCTCTCCTACGAGCAGTACTTC.

The rearrangement joins TRBV7-8 to TRBJ2-2, with unresolved D. The CDR3 loop spans 15 amino acids. V was cut by 0 bases and J by 8 bases, with 13 bases left in between. Germline V lookup: CDR1 SGHVS, CDR2 FQNEAQ. The chain's CDR3 is CASSLAGPQGGELFF. The CDR3 DNA reads TGTGCCAGCAGCTTAGCCGGCCCCCAAGGAGGGGAGCTGTTTTTT.

This clonotype was seen a handful of times. J is TRBJ2-4 and V is TRBV12-3 or TRBV12-4, with D maybe TRBD1 (5 bases). CDR3 length: 17 residues. With 6 bases removed from V and 1 base from J, the gap between germline ends came to 19 bases. This CDR3 is CASSPSGSSRAKNIQYF. In DNA form, the CDR3 reads TGTGCCAGCAGCCCCTCAGGGTCCTCCCGGGCCAAAAACATTCAGTACTTC.

V usage is TRBV6-2 or TRBV6-3 and J usage is TRBJ1-2; D call uncertain. This CDR3 is built from 13 residues. V lost 0 bases, J lost 3 bases, and 5 bases lay in between. Germline-derived CDR1 and CDR2 are MNHEY and SVGEGT. The CDR3 loop is CASSYSRYYGYTF. The CDR3 DNA sequence: TGTGCCAGCAGTTACTCGAGATACTATGGCTACACCTTC.

This clonotype was seen more than once but under ten times. The V and J genes are TRBV29-1 and TRBJ1-1; tentatively, D is TRBD1 (5 bases). Germline CDR1 SQVTM, CDR2 ANQGSEA. The CDR3 has 14 amino acids. V lost 3 bases, J lost 0 bases, and 11 bases lay in between. The CDR3 coding sequence is TGCAGCGTTGACCGGGGGAATCTGAACACTGAAGCTTTCTTT. As protein: CSVDRGNLNTEAFF.

This clonotype was observed a handful of times. The V call is TRBV27, the J call TRBJ2-2, with TRBD2 identical over 10 bases. The germline V gene encodes CDR1 MNHEY and CDR2 SMNVEV (reference sequence). The V and J ends lost 6 bases and 5 bases, in that order; junction bases with no gene match: 6. The CDR3 loop spans 15 amino acids. The CDR3 DNA reads as TGTGCCAGCAGAAGAAGCGGGAGGGATACCGGGGAGCTGTTTTTT. Translation: CASRRSGRDTGELFF.

The V gene is TRBV20-1, the J gene TRBJ2-1; the D call may be TRBD1 or TRBD2 (6 bases each). The CDR3 has 10 amino acids. CDR1 DFQATT and CDR2 SNEGSKA come from the germline V gene (reference sequence). The CDR3 is CSGGADEQFF. The CDR3 DNA reads TGCAGCGGGGGCGCAGATGAGCAGTTCTTC.

This clonotype has at least ten counts. As DNA, the CDR3 is TGTGCCAGCAGTGCTCCGGGACGGCCCTACGAGCAGTACTTC. It encodes CASSAPGRPYEQYF. The chain carries TRBV2 and TRBJ2-7; possibly TRBD1 or TRBD2 for D (5 bases each). This CDR3 contains 14 residues. The ends were cut back, 4 bases at V and 2 bases at J, with 12 bases in the middle. Germline V gene lookup returns CDR1 SNHLY and CDR2 FYNNEI.

The gene calls are TRBV29-1 and TRBJ1-2, with D tentatively TRBD1 (6 bases). CDR3 size: 12 residues. Germline CDR1 and CDR2: SQVTM and ANQGSEA. Trimming pared 4 bases from V and 7 bases from J, leaving 13 bases between. The CDR3 protein is CSVAAGAVGYTF. CDR3 DNA: TGCAGCGTTGCGGCAGGGGCCGTTGGCTACACCTTC.